This T cell receptor (beta chain) derives from a study of beta chain features in type 1 diabetes. Findings and caveats of the study: PCR could preferentially amplify shorter templates, alike in patients and controls. All four CD4+ subsets from Type 1 diabetes patients carried moderately but significantly shorter TCRB CDR3s.

V shed 2 bases and J shed 0 bases, with 8 bases lying between them. Germline V lookup: CDR1 SGHTA, CDR2 FQGNSA. The CDR3 is 15 amino acids. The sequenced template was cDNA made from the entire isolated RNA. Here immunoSEQ multiplex PCR was the method, and the copy in TCRdb shows in-frame clones only, minus some. The data hold hundreds of thousands of clones, with roughly 30% observed a single time. With regard to this clone: Its matching antigen is unknown.

Input material: naive CD4+ T cells from blood. The chain has TRBV7-2 and TRBJ2-1, with unresolved D. The source is a man aged 18 to 29 in good health. CDR3 nucleotides: TGTGCCAGCAGCTTACGAGGACCCTCCTACAATGAGCAGTTCTTC. Amino acid sequence: CASSLRGPSYNEQFF.